One and the same sample provided the 14 T cell receptor beta chains below, sequenced in a study of technical replicates of blood from a handful of donors. Some clones are missing from TCRdb's copy, which holds only in-frame ones; the method was immunoSEQ multiplex PCR. The data hold about 74,000 clones, with around 95% observed a single time. The sample consisted of T cells isolated from PBMCs. The receptors come from a human donor in good health.

The chain employs TRBV5-1 and TRBJ2-2, with 9 bases aligning to TRBD1. Germline CDR1 is SGHRS and CDR2 is YFSETQ. The CDR3 spans 15 residues. V trimming: 2 bases; J trimming: 7 bases; junction bases outside the gene matches: 6. CDR3 in amino acids: CASSFRQGVGGELFF. CDR3 nucleotides: TGCGCCAGCAGCTTTCGACAGGGGGTAGGCGGGGAGCTGTTTTTT.

The chain joins TRBV5-6 to TRBJ1-1, with 7 bases that match TRBD1. This CDR3 region has 16 residues. Germline loops: CDR1 SGHDT, CDR2 YYEEEE. The trim removed 4 bases at V and 5 bases at J, leaving 14 bases unmatched. This chain's CDR3 is CASSLMTGTALTEAFF. The CDR3 DNA reads as TGTGCCAGCAGCCTAATGACAGGGACGGCTTTAACTGAAGCTTTCTTT.

The J gene is TRBJ2-7, the V gene TRBV25-1; D is perhaps TRBD2 (5 bases). The V end was cut by 2 bases, the J end by 2 bases, with 10 bases between. The germline V gene encodes CDR1 MGHDK and CDR2 SYGVNS. The CDR3 length is 14 residues. The CDR3 region is CASSEKAGAYEQYF. The DNA for the CDR3 is TGTGCCAGCAGTGAAAAGGCGGGTGCCTACGAGCAGTACTTC.

The gene calls are TRBV6-6 and TRBJ2-7, with D perhaps matching TRBD1 (6 bases). Germline values: CDR1 MNHNY, CDR2 SVGAGI (reference sequence). V lost 5 bases, J lost 1 base, and 15 bases lay in between. The CDR3 sequence is 15 residues long. CDR3 protein: CASSRGQAQSYEQYF. CDR3 nucleotide sequence: TGTGCCAGCAGTAGGGGACAAGCCCAGTCCTACGAGCAGTACTTC.

This clone was seen once. The gene calls are TRBV5-1 and TRBJ2-1; D is possibly TRBD2 (5 bases). Germline lookup yields CDR1 SGHRS and CDR2 YFSETQ. CDR3 length equals 12 residues. V was cut by 7 bases and J by 0 bases, with 5 bases left in between. CDR3 bases: TGCGCCAGCGGGAGCTCCTACAATGAGCAGTTCTTC. Its protein is CASGSSYNEQFF.

The rearrangement links TRBV19 to TRBJ1-1; 10 bases align to TRBD1. Germline values: CDR1 LNHDA, CDR2 SQIVND (reference sequence). V shed 6 bases, J shed 6 bases, and the junction held 13 bases outside the gene matches. CDR3 size: 16 residues. CDR3 loop: CASSRSRDRGGSEAFF. The CDR3 nucleotides are TGTGCCAGTAGCCGATCGCGGGACAGGGGAGGGTCTGAAGCTTTCTTT.

The J gene is TRBJ2-1, the V gene TRBV7-9, with 8 bases identical to TRBD1. This CDR3 region has 15 residues. J lost 7 bases, V lost 2 bases, and 7 bases had no gene match. The germline V gene encodes CDR1 SEHNR and CDR2 FQNEAQ (reference sequence). CDR3 amino acids: CASSLQQGAHNEQFF. The CDR3 DNA follows: TGTGCCAGCAGCTTACAGCAGGGGGCGCATAATGAGCAGTTCTTC.

The V gene is TRBV30, the J gene TRBJ1-4; D might be TRBD1 (6 bases). V lost 1 base and J 6 bases, leaving 9 bases between the germline ends. The CDR3 extends over 13 amino acids. Per germline, CDR1 GTSNPN and CDR2 SVGIG (reference sequence). Here the CDR3 reads CAWSDRVYEKLFF. CDR3 sequence (DNA): TGTGCCTGGAGTGACAGGGTTTATGAAAAACTGTTTTTT.

The genes are TRBV6-6 and TRBJ2-7, with D perhaps TRBD2 (5 bases). V was cut by 5 bases and J by 2 bases, with 10 bases left in between. The CDR3 length is 13 residues. CDR1 and CDR2 from the germline V gene are MNHNY and SVGAGI (reference sequence). In nucleotides, the CDR3 is TGTGCCAGCAGTCCCAGCGGTCCCTACGAGCAGTACTTC. Its translation is CASSPSGPYEQYF.

The chain combines TRBV14 with TRBJ2-1, with 7 bases fitting TRBD1. J was trimmed by 3 bases and V by 0 bases; bases with no gene match: 8. Germline V gives CDR1 SGHDN, CDR2 FVKESK. The CDR3 runs 17 residues. CDR3: CASSQDLGQNLYNEQFF. The DNA of the CDR3 is TGTGCCAGCAGCCAAGATTTGGGACAGAATCTCTACAATGAGCAGTTCTTC.

The CDR3 loop is CASSLSQADYGYTF. CDR3 in DNA: TGTGCCAGCAGTTTATCACAGGCCGACTATGGCTACACCTTC. V is TRBV27 and J is TRBJ1-2, with D possibly being TRBD1 (5 bases). CDR1 and CDR2 (germline): MNHEY, SMNVEV (reference sequence). This CDR3 region has 14 residues. Trimming removed 0 bases at V and 3 bases at J, with 8 bases between.

The chain employs TRBV9 and TRBJ2-2, with TRBD2 matching over 7 bases. The V gene end was trimmed by 3 bases and the J gene end by 6 bases; junction bases not matched to a gene: 8. Germline lookup yields CDR1 SGDLS and CDR2 YYNGEE. The CDR3 spans 15 residues. CDR3 residues: CASSAGLGGAGELFF. CDR3 coding DNA: TGTGCCAGCAGCGCCGGACTAGGTGGTGCCGGGGAGCTGTTTTTT.

This clone was recorded once. V is TRBV7-8 and J is TRBJ1-5; D is possibly TRBD1 (5 bases). This CDR3 comprises 17 residues. V shed 1 base and J shed 4 bases, with 17 bases lying between them. Germline V gene data show CDR1 as SGHVS and CDR2 as FQNEAQ. The chain's CDR3 is CASSLVRGRGTNQPQHF. CDR3 sequence (DNA): TGTGCCAGCAGCTTAGTAAGGGGCCGGGGGACTAATCAGCCCCAGCATTTT. Together with reference TRBV7-8 and TRBJ1-5, the CDR3 gives the full variable domain: GAGVSQSPRYKVAKRGQDVALRCDPISGHVSLFWYQQALGQGPEFLTYFQNEAQLDKSGLPSDRFFAERPEGSVSTLKIQRTQQEDSAVYLCASSLVRGRGTNQPQHFGDGTRLSIL.

The genes are TRBV28 and TRBJ1-2, with 10 bases aligning to TRBD1. This CDR3 has 15 residues. The germline gives CDR1 MDHEN, CDR2 SYDVKM. The trim removed 3 bases at V and 7 bases at J, leaving 8 bases unmatched. Here the CDR3 reads CASSLPRQGAGGYTF. CDR3 coding DNA: TGTGCCAGCAGTTTGCCCCGACAGGGGGCGGGTGGCTACACCTTC.